A selection of T cell receptor beta chains follows, all from one sample in a study of cytomegalovirus exposure and HLA in healthy donors. TCRdb's copy holds only in-frame clones and misses some; the assay was immunoSEQ multiplex PCR. The data show about 37,000 clones, 68% seen once. The sample comprised PBMCs. Receptors originate from a man aged 40-50 years in good health and CMV-seronegative. The CDR3 runs from the conserved cysteine through the conserved F or W. D genes are given only for firm matches. Clone size is shown for a subset of rows, as once, few, many or a class of expanded clone.

>TRBD1|TRBJ2-1|.|TRBV9
CASSVGTGDNEQFF
TGTGCCAGCAGCGTAGGGACAGGGGACAATGAGCAGTTCTTC
>.|TRBJ1-5|.|TRBV10-3
CAISESAQGQPQHF
TGTGCCATCAGTGAGTCAGCTCAGGGGCAGCCCCAGCATTTT
>TRBD1|TRBJ1-2|once|TRBV5-1
CASSPDPGGSDYGYTF
TGCGCCAGCAGCCCGGACCCAGGGGGATCGGACTATGGCTACACCTTC
>.|TRBJ1-2|.|TRBV29-1
CSVEEGSGYGYTF
TGCAGCGTTGAAGAGGGTTCGGGTTATGGCTACACCTTC
>TRBD2|TRBJ2-3|.|TRBV5-1
CASSLGTSGGDTQYF
TGCGCCAGCAGCTTGGGGACTAGCGGGGGAGATACGCAGTATTTT
>.|TRBJ1-2|.|TRBV30
CAWLFPRGTYGYTF
TGTGCCTGGCTGTTTCCAAGGGGAACCTATGGCTACACCTTC
>.|TRBJ2-5|.|TRBV10-3
CAISDRGVTETQYF
TGTGCCATCAGTGATCGCGGGGTAACAGAGACCCAGTACTTC
>.|TRBJ1-6|.|TRBV5-1
CASSLVVGEGSPLHF
TGCGCCAGCAGCTTGGTCGTAGGGGAAGGGTCACCCCTCCACTTT
>.|TRBJ1-4|few|TRBV4-1
CASSQTTDFNEKLFF
TGCGCCAGCAGCCAAACGACAGATTTTAATGAAAAACTGTTTTTT
>.|TRBJ2-7|.|TRBV29-1
CSVGDTAYEQYF
TGCAGCGTTGGGGACACAGCCTACGAGCAGTACTTC
>TRBD2|TRBJ2-7|.|TRBV6-1
CASRLAGPAYEQYF
TGTGCCAGCAGATTAGCGGGACCCGCCTACGAGCAGTACTTC
>TRBD1|TRBJ1-2|.|TRBV6-5
CASSTGTGPNYGYTF
TGTGCCAGCAGTACCGGGACAGGCCCCAACTATGGCTACACCTTC
>TRBD1|TRBJ2-7|.|TRBV6-1
CASSEAGQVHEQYF
TGTGCCAGCAGTGAAGCGGGACAGGTCCACGAGCAGTACTTC
>.|TRBJ1-1|.|TRBV4-2
CASSQGTGQGYTEAFF
TGTGCCAGCAGCCAAGGTACAGGGCAGGGATACACTGAAGCTTTCTTT
>TRBD1|TRBJ2-7|few|TRBV5-6
CASNTGTGPYEQYF
TGTGCCAGCAACACCGGGACAGGGCCCTACGAGCAGTACTTC
>TRBD2|TRBJ2-3|.|TRBV20-1
CSAHMTSLYF
TGCAGTGCTCACATGACTAGCCTGTATTTT
>.|TRBJ1-2|.|TRBV6-5
CASSRTQGNYGYTF
TGTGCCAGCAGCCGCACCCAGGGAAACTATGGCTACACCTTC
>TRBD1|TRBJ1-6|.|TRBV5-1
CASSLEGARNSPLHF
TGCGCCAGCAGCTTGGAGGGGGCGCGTAATTCACCCCTCCACTTT
>TRBD1|TRBJ1-5|.|TRBV6-6
CASKGAVSNQPQHF
TGTGCCAGCAAGGGGGCGGTTAGCAATCAGCCCCAGCATTTT
>TRBD1|TRBJ1-3|.|TRBV11-2
CASSSNRDSSGNTIYF
TGTGCCAGCAGCTCAAACCGGGACAGCTCTGGAAACACCATATATTTT
>TRBD1|TRBJ1-5|.|TRBV18
CASSNTGALNQPQHF
TGTGCCAGCTCAAACACAGGGGCGCTCAATCAGCCCCAGCATTTT
>TRBD1|TRBJ2-7|.|TRBV30
CAWERTGGGYEQYF
TGTGCCTGGGAAAGGACAGGGGGGGGCTACGAGCAGTACTTC
>TRBD1|TRBJ1-1|.|TRBV2
CASRWDRGIEAFF
TGTGCCAGCAGATGGGACAGGGGGATTGAAGCTTTCTTT
>.|TRBJ2-7|.|TRBV11-1
CASSPARGTYEQYF
TGTGCCAGCAGCCCGGCCCGGGGGACCTACGAGCAGTACTTC
>.|TRBJ1-6|.|TRBV2
CASSGHLSSYNSPLHF
TGTGCCAGCAGTGGACATTTAAGCTCCTATAATTCACCCCTCCACTTT
>.|TRBJ2-2|.|TRBV6-5
CASSQLGAAGELFF
TGTGCCAGCAGTCAACTAGGTGCAGCCGGGGAGCTGTTTTTT
>.|TRBJ2-7|.|TRBV21-1
CASSKGSIEDTFSYEQYF
TGTGCCAGCAGCAAAGGGAGCATAGAGGACACTTTCTCCTACGAGCAGTACTTC
>TRBD1|TRBJ1-5|few|TRBV2
CAIGQGSNQPQHF
TGTGCCATCGGACAGGGAAGCAATCAGCCCCAGCATTTT
>TRBD1|TRBJ1-1|.|TRBV10-3
CATGQGTTEAFF
TGTGCCACAGGACAGGGGACGACTGAAGCTTTCTTT
>TRBD2|TRBJ2-1|.|TRBV6-4
CASSPSPGLVNEQFF
TGTGCCAGCAGCCCGTCTCCGGGACTAGTAAATGAGCAGTTCTTC
>TRBD1|TRBJ2-5|few|TRBV11-3
CASSLHGTGGEVTQYF
TGTGCCAGCAGCTTGCACGGGACAGGGGGCGAGGTGACCCAGTACTTC
>TRBD1|TRBJ1-2|.|TRBV18
CASSDSGQGSSGYTF
TGTGCCAGCTCAGACTCTGGACAGGGATCCAGTGGCTACACCTTC
>TRBD1|TRBJ1-1|.|TRBV5-4
CASSVGTGGMNTEAFF
TGTGCCAGCAGCGTGGGGACAGGGGGCATGAACACTGAAGCTTTCTTT
>.|TRBJ1-2|.|TRBV25-1
CASSAGQLYGYTF
TGTGCCAGCAGTGCCGGACAGCTCTATGGCTACACCTTC
>.|TRBJ2-7|.|TRBV15
CATSIDPSYEQYF
TGTGCCACCAGCATAGACCCCTCGTACGAGCAGTACTTC
>.|TRBJ1-2|.|TRBV4-1
CASSQESPQTTDGYTF
TGCGCCAGCAGCCAAGAAAGTCCACAGACGACCGATGGCTACACCTTC
>TRBD2|TRBJ2-3|.|TRBV5-1
CASSLELASTDTQYF
TGCGCCAGCAGCTTGGAACTAGCGAGCACAGATACGCAGTATTTT
>TRBD2|TRBJ2-3|.|TRBV6-4
CASSAGTSGGDTQYF
TGTGCCAGCAGCGCCGGGACTAGCGGGGGAGATACGCAGTATTTT
>.|TRBJ2-5|.|TRBV7-2
CASSLGHDQETQYF
TGTGCCAGCAGCTTAGGGCACGATCAAGAGACCCAGTACTTC
>.|TRBJ1-3|.|TRBV7-9
CASSSDRVGNTIYF
TGTGCCAGCAGCAGTGACCGGGTGGGAAACACCATATATTTT
>.|TRBJ1-2|.|TRBV4-2
CASSLNGGESYGYTF
TGTGCCAGCAGCCTTAATGGTGGAGAAAGCTATGGCTACACCTTC
>.|TRBJ1-4|.|TRBV10-3
CATARGANEKLFF
TGTGCCACCGCTCGCGGGGCGAATGAAAAACTGTTTTTT
>TRBD1|TRBJ1-1|.|TRBV30
CAWSTGGPEAFF
TGTGCCTGGAGCACAGGGGGCCCTGAAGCTTTCTTT
>TRBD2|TRBJ2-5|once|TRBV7-9
CASSLGLAGGQETQYF
TGTGCCAGCAGCTTAGGCCTAGCGGGGGGGCAAGAGACCCAGTACTTC
>TRBD1|TRBJ1-2|.|TRBV6-1
CASRDGTEEYGYTF
TGTGCCAGCAGAGACGGGACAGAAGAATATGGCTACACCTTC
>.|TRBJ2-6|.|TRBV29-1
CSVEGTSSGANVLTF
TGCAGCGTTGAAGGCACCAGCTCTGGGGCCAACGTCCTGACTTTC
>.|TRBJ1-5|.|TRBV5-1
CASSPAGAGNQPQHF
TGCGCCAGCAGCCCCGCGGGGGCCGGCAATCAGCCCCAGCATTTT
>.|TRBJ2-7|.|TRBV28
CASSSGGRYEQYF
TGTGCCAGCAGCTCAGGGGGGCGGTACGAGCAGTACTTC
>TRBD1|TRBJ2-5|.|TRBV5-1
CASSDGTGGETQYF
TGCGCCAGCAGCGATGGGACAGGGGGTGAGACCCAGTACTTC
>.|TRBJ2-1|.|TRBV6-5
CASSLDRTDYNEQFF
TGTGCCAGCAGTCTGGACCGGACAGACTACAATGAGCAGTTCTTC